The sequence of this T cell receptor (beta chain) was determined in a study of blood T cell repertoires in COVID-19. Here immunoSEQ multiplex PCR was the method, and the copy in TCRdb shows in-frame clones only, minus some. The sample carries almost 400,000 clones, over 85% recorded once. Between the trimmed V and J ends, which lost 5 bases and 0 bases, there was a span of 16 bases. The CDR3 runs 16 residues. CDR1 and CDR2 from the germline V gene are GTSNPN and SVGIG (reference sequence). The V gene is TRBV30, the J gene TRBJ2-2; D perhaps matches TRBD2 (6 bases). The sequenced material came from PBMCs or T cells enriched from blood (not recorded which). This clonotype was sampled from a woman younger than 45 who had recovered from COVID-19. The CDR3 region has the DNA TGTGCCTGGCTGTGGTTGGACTACCCGAACACCGGGGAGCTGTTTTTT. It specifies CAWLWLDYPNTGELFF.